The rows below give T cell receptor beta chains drawn from one sample of a study of blood T cells in healthy people across ages. MiXCR, run by TCRdb on the 5' RACE reads, gives a single entry per CDR3 protein. The sample includes some 1.7 million distinct CDR3 sequences, under 30% of them seen just once. What was sequenced was blood. These receptors were collected from a woman under 40 in good health. CDR3s include the opening cysteine and the closing phenylalanine or tryptophan. The order of the fields is V gene, J gene, D gene, clone size, CDR3 protein, CDR3 DNA. The D gene is left open where the match is weak. Expanded clones get a size class; other rows say once, few or many, or leave the size out.

v_gene: TRBV7-2
j_gene: TRBJ2-7
d_gene: TRBD2
abundance: NA
CDR3aa: CASSSRGSGGLSSYEQYF
CDR3nt: TGTGCCAGCAGCTCCCGTGGTAGCGGGGGCCTATCCTCCTACGAGCAGTACTTC

v_gene: TRBV10-2
j_gene: TRBJ1-6
d_gene: NA
abundance: few
CDR3aa: CASRGETLNSPLHF
CDR3nt: TGCGCCAGCAGAGGCGAGACATTAAATTCACCCCTCCACTTT

v_gene: TRBV28
j_gene: TRBJ1-2
d_gene: TRBD1
abundance: many
CDR3aa: CATQIQGARGYTF
CDR3nt: TGTGCCACGCAGATACAGGGGGCGCGGGGCTACACCTTC

v_gene: TRBV7-9
j_gene: TRBJ2-1
d_gene: TRBD2
abundance: few
CDR3aa: CASSLGVLREGLNEQFF
CDR3nt: TGTGCCAGCAGCTTAGGGGTTTTGCGGGAGGGTTTGAATGAGCAGTTCTTC

v_gene: TRBV6-5
j_gene: TRBJ1-5
d_gene: NA
abundance: many
CDR3aa: CASSYGGAYSNQPQHF
CDR3nt: TGTGCCAGCAGTTACGGGGGAGCCTATAGCAATCAGCCCCAGCATTTT

v_gene: TRBV11-2
j_gene: TRBJ2-1
d_gene: TRBD1
abundance: NA
CDR3aa: CASSLDRTVGEGAQFF
CDR3nt: TGTGCCAGCAGCTTAGATAGGACGGTGGGAGAGGGGGCCCAGTTCTTC

v_gene: TRBV3-1
j_gene: TRBJ2-7
d_gene: NA
abundance: NA
CDR3aa: CASSQALGTFEQYF
CDR3nt: TGTGCCAGCAGCCAAGCCCTCGGGACTTTCGAGCAGTACTTC

v_gene: TRBV6-1
j_gene: TRBJ2-3
d_gene: TRBD2
abundance: NA
CDR3aa: CASSEQPPVNGQGGLHTDTQYF
CDR3nt: TGTGCCAGCAGTGAACAACCGCCCGTTAATGGTCAGGGAGGGCTTCACACAGATACGCAGTATTTT

v_gene: TRBV6-5
j_gene: TRBJ1-5
d_gene: NA
abundance: few
CDR3aa: CASMGGSNQPQHF
CDR3nt: TGTGCCAGCATGGGGGGGAGCAATCAGCCCCAGCATTTT

v_gene: TRBV7-3
j_gene: TRBJ2-5
d_gene: NA
abundance: NA
CDR3aa: CASSLGGGGGQTQYF
CDR3nt: TGTGCCAGCAGCTTAGGTGGAGGGGGCGGCCAGACCCAGTACTTC

v_gene: TRBV6-6
j_gene: TRBJ1-2
d_gene: TRBD1
abundance: NA
CDR3aa: CASRRDREVSYGYTF
CDR3nt: TGTGCCAGCAGACGGGACAGGGAGGTGAGCTATGGCTACACCTTC

v_gene: TRBV12-3/TRBV12-4
j_gene: TRBJ2-7
d_gene: TRBD1
abundance: few
CDR3aa: CASSVLDREDEQYF
CDR3nt: TGTGCCAGCAGCGTCCTAGACAGGGAAGATGAGCAGTACTTC

v_gene: TRBV20-1
j_gene: TRBJ2-1
d_gene: NA
abundance: many
CDR3aa: CSATRTSTLNEQFF
CDR3nt: TGCAGTGCCACCCGGACAAGTACGTTGAATGAGCAGTTCTTC

v_gene: TRBV12-3/TRBV12-4
j_gene: TRBJ2-3
d_gene: TRBD2
abundance: NA
CDR3aa: CASSRQSGGAGSDTQYF
CDR3nt: TGCGCCAGCAGCCGACAAAGCGGGGGGGCCGGATCAGATACGCAGTATTTT

v_gene: TRBV6-2/TRBV6-3
j_gene: TRBJ2-1
d_gene: NA
abundance: many
CDR3aa: CASSGLPYNEQFF
CDR3nt: TGTGCCAGCAGCGGATTACCTTACAATGAGCAGTTCTTC

v_gene: TRBV15
j_gene: TRBJ2-1
d_gene: NA
abundance: NA
CDR3aa: CATRRTGGEQFF
CDR3nt: TGTGCCACCAGGAGAACCGGCGGGGAGCAGTTCTTC

v_gene: TRBV20-1
j_gene: TRBJ2-5
d_gene: NA
abundance: few
CDR3aa: CSARVGQETQYF
CDR3nt: TGCAGTGCTAGAGTGGGCCAGGAGACCCAGTACTTC

v_gene: TRBV4-3
j_gene: TRBJ2-1
d_gene: TRBD2
abundance: few
CDR3aa: CASSQDSGGNEQFF
CDR3nt: TGCGCCAGCAGCCAAGATTCGGGGGGCAATGAGCAGTTCTTC

v_gene: TRBV28
j_gene: TRBJ2-3
d_gene: NA
abundance: few
CDR3aa: CASSDTGKDTQYF
CDR3nt: TGTGCCAGCAGCGATACAGGGAAAGATACGCAGTATTTT

v_gene: TRBV30
j_gene: TRBJ1-2
d_gene: TRBD1
abundance: NA
CDR3aa: CAWSVLTGGGGGYTF
CDR3nt: TGTGCCTGGAGTGTACTCACAGGGGGCGGCGGTGGCTACACCTTC

v_gene: TRBV11-2
j_gene: TRBJ2-1
d_gene: NA
abundance: NA
CDR3aa: CASSLDLLIVGAGNEQFF
CDR3nt: TGTGCCAGCAGCTTAGATCTACTAATAGTGGGGGCAGGGAATGAGCAGTTCTTC

v_gene: TRBV12-3/TRBV12-4
j_gene: TRBJ1-1
d_gene: NA
abundance: NA
CDR3aa: CASSSRQANTEAFF
CDR3nt: TGTGCCAGCAGTTCCCGACAGGCTAACACTGAAGCTTTCTTT

v_gene: TRBV29-1
j_gene: TRBJ2-3
d_gene: NA
abundance: many
CDR3aa: CSARIGDTQYF
CDR3nt: TGCAGCGCTCGCATCGGAGATACGCAGTATTTT

v_gene: TRBV7-9
j_gene: TRBJ2-7
d_gene: TRBD1
abundance: many
CDR3aa: CASSLTDRGVRYEQYF
CDR3nt: TGTGCCAGCAGCCTGACGGACAGGGGAGTGCGGTACGAGCAGTACTTC

v_gene: TRBV28
j_gene: TRBJ2-7
d_gene: TRBD2
abundance: many
CDR3aa: CASGEGRNHEQYF
CDR3nt: TGTGCCAGCGGGGAGGGCAGGAACCACGAGCAGTACTTC

v_gene: TRBV7-6
j_gene: TRBJ1-1
d_gene: NA
abundance: once
CDR3aa: CACSFGPTNTEAFF
CDR3nt: TGTGCCTGCAGCTTTGGACCGACGAACACTGAAGCTTTCTTT

v_gene: TRBV7-2
j_gene: TRBJ1-2
d_gene: TRBD1
abundance: NA
CDR3aa: CASSPPGTGGPGYTF
CDR3nt: TGTGCCAGCAGCCCGCCCGGGACAGGGGGACCTGGCTACACCTTC

v_gene: TRBV11-2
j_gene: TRBJ2-1
d_gene: NA
abundance: many
CDR3aa: CASSLEGQTYNEQFF
CDR3nt: TGTGCCAGCAGCTTAGAAGGACAGACATACAATGAGCAGTTCTTC

v_gene: TRBV2
j_gene: TRBJ2-3
d_gene: NA
abundance: NA
CDR3aa: CASSEQGRRDTQYF
CDR3nt: TGTGCCAGCAGTGAACAAGGGAGGAGAGATACGCAGTATTTT

v_gene: TRBV12-3/TRBV12-4
j_gene: TRBJ2-1
d_gene: NA
abundance: few
CDR3aa: CASSSGVPGFF
CDR3nt: TGTGCCAGCAGTTCGGGGGTACCGGGGTTCTTC

v_gene: TRBV20-1
j_gene: TRBJ2-3
d_gene: TRBD2
abundance: many
CDR3aa: CSAKTSGRGTDTQYF
CDR3nt: TGCAGTGCTAAAACTAGCGGGAGGGGCACAGATACGCAGTATTTT

v_gene: TRBV30
j_gene: TRBJ2-5
d_gene: TRBD2
abundance: NA
CDR3aa: CAWSNSGRSQETQYF
CDR3nt: TGTGCCTGGAGTAATAGCGGGAGGTCTCAAGAGACCCAGTACTTC

v_gene: TRBV7-2
j_gene: TRBJ2-1
d_gene: TRBD2
abundance: many
CDR3aa: CASSLILAGDYNEQFF
CDR3nt: TGTGCCAGCAGCTTGATACTAGCGGGAGATTACAATGAGCAGTTCTTC

v_gene: TRBV27
j_gene: TRBJ2-3
d_gene: NA
abundance: NA
CDR3aa: CASSFLGEDTQYF
CDR3nt: TGTGCCAGCAGTTTTTTGGGGGAGGATACGCAGTATTTT

v_gene: TRBV20-1
j_gene: TRBJ2-5
d_gene: NA
abundance: few
CDR3aa: CSARWTLSETQYF
CDR3nt: TGCAGTGCTCGATGGACGTTGTCAGAGACCCAGTACTTC

v_gene: TRBV12-3/TRBV12-4
j_gene: TRBJ1-2
d_gene: NA
abundance: few
CDR3aa: CASRFYGYTF
CDR3nt: TGTGCCAGCAGGTTCTATGGCTACACCTTC

v_gene: TRBV20-1
j_gene: TRBJ1-2
d_gene: NA
abundance: few
CDR3aa: CSARAGGVLRYGYTF
CDR3nt: TGCAGTGCTAGGGCTGGAGGAGTATTGAGATATGGCTACACCTTC

v_gene: TRBV6-6
j_gene: TRBJ2-1
d_gene: TRBD2
abundance: NA
CDR3aa: CASSSSGRAVGGNEQFF
CDR3nt: TGTGCCAGCAGTTCTAGCGGGAGGGCCGTCGGGGGCAATGAGCAGTTCTTC

v_gene: TRBV5-5
j_gene: TRBJ2-7
d_gene: NA
abundance: many
CDR3aa: CASSSTDEQYF
CDR3nt: TGTGCCAGCAGCTCCACGGACGAGCAGTACTTC

v_gene: TRBV19
j_gene: TRBJ1-1
d_gene: TRBD1
abundance: NA
CDR3aa: CASSIGQVSSEAFF
CDR3nt: TGTGCCAGTAGTATTGGACAGGTCTCTTCTGAAGCTTTCTTT

v_gene: TRBV10-3
j_gene: TRBJ2-7
d_gene: TRBD2
abundance: NA
CDR3aa: CAISVGGDAGDEQYF
CDR3nt: TGTGCCATCAGTGTCGGAGGGGACGCGGGAGACGAGCAGTACTTC

v_gene: TRBV11-2
j_gene: TRBJ2-5
d_gene: TRBD1
abundance: NA
CDR3aa: CASSLIRTGEEAQYF
CDR3nt: TGTGCCAGCAGCCTGATACGGACAGGGGAAGAGGCCCAGTACTTC